This T cell receptor beta chain was identified during a study of cytomegalovirus exposure and HLA in healthy donors. On the study more broadly: Across some 400 genotyped donors, 65% to 90% landed in the Caucasian-associated ancestry cluster.

This CDR3 has 15 residues. Germline CDR1 is SGHDT and CDR2 is YYEEEE. With 1 base clipped from V and 3 bases from J, the junction kept 6 bases outside the gene matches. With 60 Vbeta and 13 Jbeta primers, the PCR was carried out. TCRdb's table, derived via immunoSEQ multiplex PCR, lists solely in-frame clones and lacks some. This sample carries roughly 200,000 clones, roughly four fifths of them seen once, and the ten largest clones take around 1.5%. Study-level findings and limits: In a later analysis, HLA-C alleles had the fewest associated TCRs, DRB1 alleles the most. TCR sequences were mostly rare, though some public TCRs occurred in many donors.

Turning to this clone: Its specificity is unknown.

Source material: PBMCs. The V gene is TRBV5-6, the J gene TRBJ1-2, with 7 positions matching TRBD1. The clonotype comes from a man aged 50-59 years in good health and CMV-seronegative. CDR3 residues: CASSLRGRGYYGYTF. The CDR3, as DNA: TGTGCCAGCAGCTTGAGGGGCAGGGGGTACTATGGCTACACCTTC.